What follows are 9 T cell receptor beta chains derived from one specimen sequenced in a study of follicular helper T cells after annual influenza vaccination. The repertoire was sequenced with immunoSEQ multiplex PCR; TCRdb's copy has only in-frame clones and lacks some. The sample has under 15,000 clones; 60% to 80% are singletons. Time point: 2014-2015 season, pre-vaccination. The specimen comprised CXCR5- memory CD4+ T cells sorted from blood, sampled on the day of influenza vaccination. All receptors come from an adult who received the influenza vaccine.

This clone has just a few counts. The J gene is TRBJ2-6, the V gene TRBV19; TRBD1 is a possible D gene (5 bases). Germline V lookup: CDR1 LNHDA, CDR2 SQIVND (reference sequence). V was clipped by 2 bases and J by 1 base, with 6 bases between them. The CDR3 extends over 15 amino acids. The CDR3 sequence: CASSIRGSGANVLTF. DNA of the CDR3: TGTGCCAGTAGTATAAGGGGTTCTGGGGCCAACGTCCTGACTTTC.

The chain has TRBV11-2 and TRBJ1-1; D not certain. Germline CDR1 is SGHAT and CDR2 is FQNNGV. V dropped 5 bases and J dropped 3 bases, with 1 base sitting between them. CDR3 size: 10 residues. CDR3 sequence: CASSHTEAFF. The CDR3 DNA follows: TGTGCCAGCAGCCACACTGAAGCTTTCTTT.

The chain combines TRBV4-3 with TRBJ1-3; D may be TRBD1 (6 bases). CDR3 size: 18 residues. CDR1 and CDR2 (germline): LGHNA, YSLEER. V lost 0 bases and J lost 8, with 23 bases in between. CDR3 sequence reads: CASSQDSPRTVEADTIYF. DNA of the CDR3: TGCGCCAGCAGCCAAGATTCGCCCCGGACAGTGGAGGCGGACACCATATATTTT.

The CDR3 loop is CASSINRGNIQYF. CDR3 nucleotides: TGTGCCAGTAGTATTAACAGGGGAAACATTCAGTACTTC. V gene TRBV19 combines with J gene TRBJ2-4, with 7 nucleotides matching TRBD1. The CDR3 consists of 13 residues. V was pared by 3 bases and J by 6 bases, with 2 bases of the junction left unmatched. Germline V CDR1 and CDR2: LNHDA, SQIVND (reference sequence).

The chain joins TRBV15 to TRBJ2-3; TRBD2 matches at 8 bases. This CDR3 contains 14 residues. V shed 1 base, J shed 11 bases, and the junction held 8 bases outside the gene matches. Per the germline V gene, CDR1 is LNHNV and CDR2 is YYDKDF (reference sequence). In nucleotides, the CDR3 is TGTGCCACCAGCAGAGCCAGCGGGAGCAGCCAGCAGTATTTT. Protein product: CATSRASGSSQQYF.

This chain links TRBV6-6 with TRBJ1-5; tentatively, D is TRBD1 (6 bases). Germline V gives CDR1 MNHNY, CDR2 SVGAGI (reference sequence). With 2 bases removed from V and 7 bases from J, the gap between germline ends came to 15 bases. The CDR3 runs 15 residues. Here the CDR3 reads CASSYPGGAGQPQHF. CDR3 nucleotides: TGTGCCAGCAGTTACCCTGGGGGGGCAGGACAGCCCCAGCATTTT.

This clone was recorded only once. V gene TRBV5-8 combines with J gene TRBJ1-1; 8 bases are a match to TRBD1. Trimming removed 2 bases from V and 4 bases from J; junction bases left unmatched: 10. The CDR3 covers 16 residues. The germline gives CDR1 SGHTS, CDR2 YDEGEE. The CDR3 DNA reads TGTGCCAGCAGCTTCTGGCAGGGGGCAGGTGGCACTGAAGCTTTCTTT. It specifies CASSFWQGAGGTEAFF.

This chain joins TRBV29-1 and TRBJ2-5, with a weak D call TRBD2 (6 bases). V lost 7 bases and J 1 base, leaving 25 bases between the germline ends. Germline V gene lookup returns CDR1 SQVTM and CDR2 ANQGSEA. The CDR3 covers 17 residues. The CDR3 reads CSAAGFPREMGQETQYF. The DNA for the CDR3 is TGCAGCGCTGCGGGATTCCCGAGGGAAATGGGCCAAGAGACCCAGTACTTC.

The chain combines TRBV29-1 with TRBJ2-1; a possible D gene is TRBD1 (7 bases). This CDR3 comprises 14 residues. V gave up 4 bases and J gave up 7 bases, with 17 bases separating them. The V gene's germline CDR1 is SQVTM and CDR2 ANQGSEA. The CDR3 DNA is TGCAGCGTTGTGCAGGGGGGCCCTTTTAATGAGCAGTTCTTC. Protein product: CSVVQGGPFNEQFF.